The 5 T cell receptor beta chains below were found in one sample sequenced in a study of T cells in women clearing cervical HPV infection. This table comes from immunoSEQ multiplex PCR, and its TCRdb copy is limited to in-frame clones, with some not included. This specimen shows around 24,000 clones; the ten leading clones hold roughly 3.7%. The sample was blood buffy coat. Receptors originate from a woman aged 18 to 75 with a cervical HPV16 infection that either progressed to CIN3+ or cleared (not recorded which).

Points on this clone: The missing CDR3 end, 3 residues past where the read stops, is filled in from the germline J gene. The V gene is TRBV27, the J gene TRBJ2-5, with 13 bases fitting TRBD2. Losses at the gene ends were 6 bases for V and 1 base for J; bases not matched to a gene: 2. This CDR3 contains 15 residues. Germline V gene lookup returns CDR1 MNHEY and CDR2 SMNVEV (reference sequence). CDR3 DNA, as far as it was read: TGTGCCAGCAGCCGACTAGCGGGGGGCCAAGAGACC. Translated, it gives CASSRLAGGQET. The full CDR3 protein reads CASSRLAGGQETQYF.

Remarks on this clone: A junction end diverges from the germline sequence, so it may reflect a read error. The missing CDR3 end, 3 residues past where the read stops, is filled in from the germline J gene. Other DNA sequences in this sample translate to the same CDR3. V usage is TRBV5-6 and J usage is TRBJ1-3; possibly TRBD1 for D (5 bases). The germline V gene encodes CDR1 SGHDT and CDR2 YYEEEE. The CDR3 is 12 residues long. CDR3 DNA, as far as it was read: TGTGCCAGCAGCTTAATATCGGACACG. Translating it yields CASSLISDT. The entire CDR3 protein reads CASSLISDTIYF.

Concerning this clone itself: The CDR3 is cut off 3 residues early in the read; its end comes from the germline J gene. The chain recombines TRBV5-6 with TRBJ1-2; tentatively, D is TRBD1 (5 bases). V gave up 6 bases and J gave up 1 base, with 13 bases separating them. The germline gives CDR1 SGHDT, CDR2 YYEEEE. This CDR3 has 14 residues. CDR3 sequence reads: CASTLIRVNYGYTF. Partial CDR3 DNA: TGTGCCAGCACTTTAATCAGGGTTAACTATGGC.

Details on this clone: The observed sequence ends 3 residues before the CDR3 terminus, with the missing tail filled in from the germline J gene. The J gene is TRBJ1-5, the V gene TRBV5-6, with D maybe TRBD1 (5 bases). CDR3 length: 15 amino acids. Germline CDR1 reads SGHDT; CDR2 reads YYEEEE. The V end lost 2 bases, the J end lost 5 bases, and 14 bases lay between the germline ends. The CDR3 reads CASSFGRAPYQPQHF. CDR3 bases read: TGTGCCAGCAGCTTCGGCAGGGCACCGTATCAGCCC.

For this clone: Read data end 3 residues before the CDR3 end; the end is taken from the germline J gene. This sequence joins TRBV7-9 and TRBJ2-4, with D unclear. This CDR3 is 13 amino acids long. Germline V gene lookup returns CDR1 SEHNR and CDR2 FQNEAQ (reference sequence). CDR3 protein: CASSLEEQNGQYF. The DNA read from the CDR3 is TGTGCCAGCAGCTTGGAAGAACAGAATGGT. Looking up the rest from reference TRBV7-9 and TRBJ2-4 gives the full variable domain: DTGVSQNPRHKITKRGQNVTFRCDPISEHNRLYWYRQTLGQGPEFLTYFQNEAQLEKSRLLSDRFSAERPKGSFSTLEIQRTEQGDSAMYLCASSLEEQNGQYFGAGTRLSVL.